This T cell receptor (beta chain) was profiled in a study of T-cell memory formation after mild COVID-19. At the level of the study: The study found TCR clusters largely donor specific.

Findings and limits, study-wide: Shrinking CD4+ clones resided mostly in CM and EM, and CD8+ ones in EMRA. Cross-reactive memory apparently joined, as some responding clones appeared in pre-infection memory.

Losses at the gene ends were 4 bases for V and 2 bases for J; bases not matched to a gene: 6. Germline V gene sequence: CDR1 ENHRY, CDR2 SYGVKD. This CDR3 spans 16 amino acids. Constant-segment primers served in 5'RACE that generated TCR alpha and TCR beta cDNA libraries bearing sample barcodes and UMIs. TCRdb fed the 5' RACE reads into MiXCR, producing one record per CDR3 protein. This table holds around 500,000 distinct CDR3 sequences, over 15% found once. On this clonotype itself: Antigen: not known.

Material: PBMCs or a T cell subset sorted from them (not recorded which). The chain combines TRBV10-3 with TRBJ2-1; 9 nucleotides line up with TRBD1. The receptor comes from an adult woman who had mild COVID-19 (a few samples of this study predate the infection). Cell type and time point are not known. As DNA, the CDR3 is TGTGCCATCAGTGGTCGGGGACAGGGCACCTACAATGAGCAGTTCTTC. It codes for CAISGRGQGTYNEQFF.